The subject of this entry is one TCR beta chain. The antigen remains undetermined. This sample stems from a study of beta chain features in type 1 diabetes. Study-level findings and limits: Insertions were fewer and deletions more numerous at VDJ junctions in type 1 diabetes patients.

Expressed TCRB transcripts were sequenced because the entire RNA isolate underwent reverse transcription. Data came from immunoSEQ multiplex PCR; TCRdb stores just in-frame clones and leaves some out. The table shows hundreds of thousands of clones, with 15% to 20% occurring only once. Trimming cost V 9 bases and J 5 bases, with 18 bases left between them. The CDR3 runs 13 residues. Germline assignment: CDR1 SGHRS and CDR2 YFSETQ. This chain joins TRBV5-1 and TRBJ2-7; maybe TRBD2 (5 bases). The sample comprised naive CD4+ T cells from blood. This TCR derives from a woman between 18 and 29 years old in good health. The CDR3 bases are TGCGCCATCCACGGGAACAGTCAGCACGAGCAGTACTTC. This translates into CAIHGNSQHEQYF.